Presented here are 13 T cell receptor beta chains from one specimen sequenced in a study of B cell selection in AIRE deficiency. Regulatory T cells were sorted as CD4+CD25hiCD127low/negative. Using immunoSEQ multiplex PCR, the repertoire was profiled, and TCRdb retains in-frame clones only, with some absent. The sample includes thousands of clones, approximately 89% of them seen just once. Specimen: Tregs sorted from PBMCs. All receptors come from a human donor with AIRE deficiency.

V usage is TRBV18 and J usage is TRBJ2-2; no definite D call. This CDR3 contains 14 residues. Germline V lookup: CDR1 KGHSH, CDR2 LQKENI. V lost 6 bases and J lost 0, with 8 bases in between. This CDR3 is CASSGKTNTGELFF. DNA for the CDR3: TGTGCCAGCTCGGGGAAGACGAACACCGGGGAGCTGTTTTTT.

The CDR3 sequence: CASSDRDQETQYF. For the CDR3, the DNA is TGTGCCAGCAGTGACAGGGACCAAGAGACCCAGTACTTC. The genes are TRBV2 and TRBJ2-5; possible D gene TRBD1, 5 bases. Trimming shortened V by 3 bases and J by 0 bases, and 5 bases separated the two germline ends. The germline V gene has CDR1 SNHLY and CDR2 FYNNEI. This CDR3 has 13 amino acids.

The V gene is TRBV2, the J gene TRBJ1-5; D remains ambiguous. CDR1 and CDR2 (germline): SNHLY, FYNNEI. V was pared by 2 bases and J by 5 bases, with 7 bases between. This CDR3 contains 13 residues. The CDR3 DNA follows: TGTGCCAGCAGTGAATCATTTGATCAGCCCCAGCATTTT. It is translated as CASSESFDQPQHF.

The V and J genes are TRBV11-3 and TRBJ2-1; 11 positions agree with TRBD2. Germline CDR1 and CDR2: SGHNT and YENEEA. The CDR3 is 14 amino acids. The V and J ends lost 3 bases and 8 bases, in that order; junction bases with no gene match: 3. The CDR3 region has the DNA TGTGCCAGCAGCTTTAGCGGGAGGGTATATGAGCAGTTCTTC. This encodes CASSFSGRVYEQFF. The variable domain in full, with the rest retrieved from reference TRBV11-3 and TRBJ2-1, is EAGVVQSPRYKIIEKKQPVAFWCNPISGHNTLYWYLQNLGQGPELLIRYENEEAVDDSQLPKDRFSAERLKGVDSTLKIQPAELGDSAVYLCASSFSGRVYEQFFGPGTRLTVL.

This clone has only a few counts. At one boundary the junction diverges from the germline segment, which might be a read error. V gene TRBV6-1 combines with J gene TRBJ2-7; 9 nucleotides align to TRBD1. CDR3 size: 12 residues. The germline V gene encodes CDR1 MNHNS and CDR2 SASEGT. The CDR3 DNA follows: TGTGCCAGCAGTGGCCCGGGACAGGGAATTCACTTC. Protein: CASSGPGQGIHF.

This clone has a single count. The V and J genes are TRBV5-1 and TRBJ1-1; D possibly corresponds to TRBD1 (5 bases). Trimming removed 2 bases from V and 0 bases from J, with 11 bases in between. From germline, CDR1 is SGHRS and CDR2 YFSETQ. The CDR3 totals 15 residues. CDR3 coding DNA: TGCGCCAGCAGCTTTGTCGGGGGAGTGAACACTGAAGCTTTCTTT. It translates to CASSFVGGVNTEAFF.

The rearrangement links TRBV11-2 to TRBJ1-6; 8 positions agree with TRBD1. V was clipped by 2 bases and J by 0 bases; unmatched bases: 6. The CDR3 extends over 18 amino acids. Germline CDR1 is SGHAT and CDR2 is FQNNGV. The CDR3 loop reads CASSLIGGQGSYNSPLHF. CDR3 sequence (DNA): TGTGCCAGCAGCTTAATAGGCGGACAGGGCTCCTATAATTCACCCCTCCACTTT.

The rearrangement uses TRBV9 and TRBJ1-2; a weak D match, TRBD1 (6 bases). The CDR3 consists of 14 residues. CDR1 is SGDLS and CDR2 is YYNGEE in the germline V gene. V was cut by 0 bases and J by 4 bases, with 10 bases left in between. The CDR3, as DNA: TGTGCCAGCAGCGTAGCGACAGGAACCTATGGCTACACCTTC. This gives the protein CASSVATGTYGYTF.

The V gene is TRBV15, the J gene TRBJ2-1, with D uncertain. The CDR3 length is 13 residues. Germline lookup yields CDR1 LNHNV and CDR2 YYDKDF (reference sequence). The V end was cut by 1 base, the J end by 4 bases, with 5 bases between. As DNA, the CDR3 is TGTGCCACCAGCAGAGGAGTGTACAATGAGCAGTTCTTC. Amino acid sequence: CATSRGVYNEQFF. The whole variable domain, filled in from reference TRBV15 and TRBJ2-1, reads DAMVIQNPRYQVTQFGKPVTLSCSQTLNHNVMYWYQQKSSQAPKLLFHYYDKDFNNEADTPDNFQSRRPNTSFCFLDIRSPGLGDTAMYLCATSRGVYNEQFFGPGTRLTVL.

The J gene is TRBJ2-7, the V gene TRBV6-4; D remains ambiguous. V was cut by 2 bases and J by 1 base, with 6 bases left in between. The CDR3 runs to 13 residues. Germline V gives CDR1 MRHNA, CDR2 SNTAGT. DNA of the CDR3: TGTGCCAGCAGTGACAGGCGTTCCTACGAGCAGTACTTC. It yields the protein CASSDRRSYEQYF.

The chain uses TRBV18 and TRBJ2-1; perhaps TRBD2 as D (6 bases). Germline CDR1 reads KGHSH; CDR2 reads LQKENI. V was cut by 5 bases and J by 7 bases, with 9 bases left in between. The CDR3 contains 12 residues. CDR3 nucleotide sequence: TGTGCCAGCTCAGGCGGAGGGAATGAGCAGTTCTTC. It encodes CASSGGGNEQFF.

CDR3 region: CASRRENTGELFF. The CDR3 DNA is TGCGCCAGCAGACGAGAAAACACCGGGGAGCTGTTTTTT. The gene calls are TRBV5-1 and TRBJ2-2; D gene unclear. Germline CDR1 reads SGHRS; CDR2 reads YFSETQ. V lost 5 bases, J lost 2 bases, and 7 bases lay in between. The CDR3 totals 13 residues.

This chain links TRBV6-1 with TRBJ2-3; 7 nucleotides align to TRBD2. J lost 10 bases, V lost 3 bases, and 19 bases had no gene match. From germline, CDR1 is MNHNS and CDR2 SASEGT. The CDR3 totals 17 residues. CDR3 bases: TGTGCCAGCAGTGACCGTGTGGCAGCGGGGCCTCCCCGGGCGCAGTATTTT. Its translation: CASSDRVAAGPPRAQYF.